This TCR beta chain was captured by sequencing in a study of shared clonotypes between healthy human individuals. Clones were sequenced by immunoSEQ multiplex PCR, and TCRdb holds only the in-frame ones, with some missing. The sample holds under 2,000,000 clones; about 95% are singletons and the top ten take 0.95% to 1.5%. Cells designated naive CD8 were CD45RO-negative and were positively selected for CCR7, with terminally differentiated effector memory CD45RA+ cells excluded. This CDR3 contains 13 residues. Trimming left V 7 bases short and J 4 bases short, with 11 bases between. Germline-derived CDR1 and CDR2 are SGHRS and YFSETQ.

Specimen: naive CD8+ T cells sorted from blood. The sequence derives from a man younger than 35 in good health. The rearrangement joins TRBV5-1 to TRBJ2-2; the D gene is possibly TRBD2 (5 bases). The CDR3 loop is CASWEWGTGELFF. The CDR3 DNA reads as TGCGCCAGCTGGGAGTGGGGCACCGGGGAGCTGTTTTTT.